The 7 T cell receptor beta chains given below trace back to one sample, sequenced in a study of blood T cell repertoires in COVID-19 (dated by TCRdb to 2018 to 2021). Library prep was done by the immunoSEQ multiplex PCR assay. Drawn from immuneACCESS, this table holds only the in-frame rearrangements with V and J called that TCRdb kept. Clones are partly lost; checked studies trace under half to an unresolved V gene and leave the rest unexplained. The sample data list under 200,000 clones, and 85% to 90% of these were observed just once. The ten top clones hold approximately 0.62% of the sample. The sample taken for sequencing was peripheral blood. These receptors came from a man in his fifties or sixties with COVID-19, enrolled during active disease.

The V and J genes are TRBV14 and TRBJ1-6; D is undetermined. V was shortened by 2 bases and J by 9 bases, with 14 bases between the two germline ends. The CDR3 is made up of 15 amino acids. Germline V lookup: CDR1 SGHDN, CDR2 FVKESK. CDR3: CASSQPGEVFSPLHF. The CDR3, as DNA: TGTGCCAGCAGCCAACCGGGAGAGGTTTTTTCACCCCTCCACTTT.

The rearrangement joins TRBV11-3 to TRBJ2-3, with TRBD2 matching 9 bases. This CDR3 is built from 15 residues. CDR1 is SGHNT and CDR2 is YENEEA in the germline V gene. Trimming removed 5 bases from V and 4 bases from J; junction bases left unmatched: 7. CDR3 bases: TGTGCCAGCAGCCGAGAGGGCGGGGGGGCAGATACGCAGTATTTT. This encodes CASSREGGGADTQYF.

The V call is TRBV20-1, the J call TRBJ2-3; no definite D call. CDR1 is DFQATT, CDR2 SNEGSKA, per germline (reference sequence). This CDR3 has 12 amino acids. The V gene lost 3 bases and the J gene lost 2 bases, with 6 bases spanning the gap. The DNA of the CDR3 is TGCAGTGCTAGTAAAGCCACAGATACGCAGTATTTT. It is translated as CSASKATDTQYF.

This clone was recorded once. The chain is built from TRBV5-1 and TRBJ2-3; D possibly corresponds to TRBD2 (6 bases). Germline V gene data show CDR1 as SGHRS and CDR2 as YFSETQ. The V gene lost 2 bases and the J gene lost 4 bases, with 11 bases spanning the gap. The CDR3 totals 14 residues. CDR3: CASSFGGRSDTQYF. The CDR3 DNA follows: TGCGCCAGCAGCTTCGGAGGGAGGTCAGATACGCAGTATTTT. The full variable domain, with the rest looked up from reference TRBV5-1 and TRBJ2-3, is KAGVTQTPRYLIKTRGQQVTLSCSPISGHRSVSWYQQTPGQGLQFLFEYFSETQRNKGNFPGRFSGRQFSNSRSEMNVSTLELGDSALYLCASSFGGRSDTQYFGPGTRLTVL.

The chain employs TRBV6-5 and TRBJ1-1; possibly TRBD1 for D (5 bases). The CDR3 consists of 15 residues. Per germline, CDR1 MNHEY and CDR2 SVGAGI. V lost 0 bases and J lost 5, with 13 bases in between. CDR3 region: CASSYSGRAGTEAFF. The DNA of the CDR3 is TGTGCCAGCAGTTACTCTGGCAGGGCAGGGACTGAAGCTTTCTTT.

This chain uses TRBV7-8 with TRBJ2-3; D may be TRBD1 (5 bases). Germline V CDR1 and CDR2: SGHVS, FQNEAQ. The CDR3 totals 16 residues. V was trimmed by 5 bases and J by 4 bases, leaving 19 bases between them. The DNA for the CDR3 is TGTGCCAGCAGCCCCTGGGGCAGGGAATTACCAGATACGCAGTATTTT. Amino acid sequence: CASSPWGRELPDTQYF.

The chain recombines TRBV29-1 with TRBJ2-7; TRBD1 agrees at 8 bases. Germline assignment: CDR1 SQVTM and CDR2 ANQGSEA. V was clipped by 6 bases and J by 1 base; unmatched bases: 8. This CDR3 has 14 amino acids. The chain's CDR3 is CSVASDRVSYEQYF. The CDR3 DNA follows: TGCAGCGTAGCCTCGGACAGGGTTTCCTACGAGCAGTACTTC.